This T cell receptor (beta chain) was retrieved from a study of blood T cell repertoires in COVID-19. Study-wide context: Sample material is recorded as cDNA or gDNA derived from T cells, B-cell-depleted T cells, or PBMCs.

J gave up 4 bases and V 0 bases, and 5 bases lay outside the gene matches. The CDR3 spans 15 residues. TCRdb keeps only in-frame clones here, not all; method: immunoSEQ multiplex PCR. Of 200,000 to 250,000 clones in the sample, 75% to 90% were seen once. This clone has more than one count but fewer than ten. Study members were between roughly 18 and 89 years old and lived in 24 US regions. Assignments of participants to cohorts depended upon their own reported clinical history. It was within 2 weeks before study entry that exposed participants met a COVID-19 case. The J gene is TRBJ2-7, the V gene TRBV5-3, with TRBD2 matching 9 bases. TRBV5-3 qualifies as an ORF whose function is uncertain. The sample was PBMCs or T cells enriched from blood (not recorded which). The sequence was collected from a woman in her twenties or thirties who had been exposed to COVID-19. The CDR3 protein is CARSLGAGGPYEQYF. The CDR3 nucleotides are TGTGCCAGAAGCTTGGGGGCGGGAGGGCCATACGAGCAGTACTTC.